Listed here are 14 T cell receptor beta chains from one sample, sequenced in a study of molecular identifiers for immune sequencing clone quantification. TCRdb independently ran MiXCR on the PCR reads; one entry per CDR3 protein. The data show about 60,000 distinct CDR3 sequences, less than 20% seen once. The sample comprised naive CD8+ T cells from blood, with Jurkat cell RNA spiked in. Subset reported: FACS-sorted CD8+CD4-CCR7+CD45RA+ naive T cells. These receptors were taken from a human donor in good health. Some libraries in this study had Jurkat cell RNA spiked in.

This clonotype showed up many times. The CDR3 protein is CASSLVVGGEQYF. The CDR3 coding sequence is TGTGCCAGCAGTTTAGTCGTGGGGGGAGAGCAGTACTTC. The chain couples TRBV12-3 or TRBV12-4 to TRBJ2-7; D may be TRBD2 (6 bases). The CDR3 length is 13 residues. The germline V and J ends were trimmed by 1 base and 7 bases, with 11 bases remaining between them.

This clonotype was detected a few times. This sequence joins TRBV27 and TRBJ2-1; D remains ambiguous. Germline CDR1 and CDR2: MNHEY and SMNVEV (reference sequence). V was clipped by 1 base and J by 2 bases, with 15 bases between them. The CDR3 spans 17 residues. Written as DNA, the CDR3 is TGTGCCAGCAGTTTATATAAACTCCCAGCCCCCTACAATGAGCAGTTCTTC. Protein: CASSLYKLPAPYNEQFF.

This clonotype was observed at least ten times. The chain links TRBV7-8 to TRBJ2-7; unclear D gene. Per the germline V gene, CDR1 is SGHVS and CDR2 is FQNEAQ. The CDR3 consists of 15 residues. The ends were cut back, 1 base at V and 3 bases at J, with 13 bases in the middle. The CDR3 protein is CASSLVLISDYEQYF. CDR3 bases: TGTGCCAGCAGCTTAGTGTTAATTTCCGACTACGAGCAGTACTTC.

This clonotype was observed at least ten times. The V call is TRBV20-1, the J call TRBJ2-3; the D gene is possibly TRBD1 (5 bases). Germline V gene lookup returns CDR1 DFQATT and CDR2 SNEGSKA (reference sequence). The CDR3 is 13 amino acids. The V end was cut by 6 bases, the J end by 0 bases, with 10 bases between. The CDR3 sequence is CSARTYSTDTQYF. DNA for the CDR3: TGCAGTGCGCGGACATATAGCACAGATACGCAGTATTTT.

This clonotype was recorded at least ten times. V and J are TRBV7-8 and TRBJ2-2, with 8 positions matching TRBD1. This CDR3 has 19 residues. Germline CDR1 is SGHVS and CDR2 is FQNEAQ. V lost 1 base to trimming and J lost 1 base; unmatched junction nucleotides: 11. DNA of the CDR3: TGTGCCAGCAGCTTAGTTCGGGTCCTCGGGACAGGGAACACCGGGGAGCTGTTTTTT. Amino acids: CASSLVRVLGTGNTGELFF.

As to this clonotype: This clone may be a read error of a much larger clone one base away. V is TRBV9 and J is TRBJ2-1; TRBD2 matches 8 bases. Germline CDR1 reads SGDLS; CDR2 reads YYNGEE. The CDR3 covers 16 residues. J was trimmed by 9 bases and V by 2 bases; bases with no gene match: 13. The CDR3 bases are TGTGCCAGCAGCGTCAACGCAGCGGGGGAACACAGTGAGCAGTTCTTC. Amino acids: CASSVNAAGEHSEQFF.

This clonotype was seen at least ten times. The CDR3: CASSSSLGVSYGYTF. In DNA, the CDR3 is TGTGCCAGCAGCTCCTCCTTAGGGGTATCCTATGGCTACACCTTC. The V call is TRBV7-2, the J call TRBJ1-2; D might be TRBD1 (5 bases). Deletions cut 4 bases from V and 4 bases from J, with 16 bases between. Germline V CDR1 and CDR2: SGHTA, FQGNSA. This CDR3 region has 15 residues.

This clonotype was observed many times. The chain carries TRBV28 and TRBJ1-1; a weak D match, TRBD1 (6 bases). CDR1 is MDHEN and CDR2 is SYDVKM in the germline V gene. The CDR3 contains 14 residues. With 7 bases removed from V and 4 bases from J, the gap between germline ends came to 16 bases. CDR3 region: CASIPSRGTTEAFF. In DNA, the CDR3 is TGTGCCAGCATTCCCAGCAGGGGCACCACTGAAGCTTTCTTT.

This clonotype was seen many times. This sequence joins TRBV7-3 and TRBJ1-1; D gene ambiguous. V lost 0 bases and J lost 4, with 12 bases in between. The CDR3 has 15 residues. Germline assignment: CDR1 SGHTA and CDR2 FQGTGA. This chain's CDR3 is CASSLTPGILTEAFF. CDR3 in DNA: TGTGCCAGCAGCTTAACACCGGGGATTCTCACTGAAGCTTTCTTT.

This clonotype has ten or more counts. The chain employs TRBV5-6 and TRBJ1-5, with D hard to call. CDR3 length equals 13 residues. The V end was cut by 3 bases, the J end by 10 bases, with 14 bases between. From germline, CDR1 is SGHDT and CDR2 YYEEEE. The CDR3 here is CASSSWRDGPQHF. CDR3 DNA: TGTGCCAGCAGCTCCTGGAGGGATGGACCCCAGCATTTT.

The chain couples TRBV15 to TRBJ1-5, with no clear D. Germline V gene data show CDR1 as LNHNV and CDR2 as YYDKDF (reference sequence). The CDR3 loop spans 15 amino acids. V was shortened by 0 bases and J by 4 bases, with 10 bases between the two germline ends. CDR3 sequence reads: CATSRDLSGNQPQHF. CDR3 bases: TGTGCCACCAGCAGAGATCTTTCGGGGAATCAGCCCCAGCATTTT.

This chain joins TRBV12-3 or TRBV12-4 and TRBJ1-5, with D possibly TRBD1 on 5 matching bases. The CDR3 consists of 14 residues. Between the trimmed V and J ends, which lost 10 bases and 0 bases, there was a span of 13 bases. The CDR3 spells CATGGGNSNQPQHF. As DNA, the CDR3 is TGTGCCACCGGCGGGGGTAATAGCAATCAGCCCCAGCATTTT.

Many counts were recorded for this clonotype. This chain uses TRBV7-9 with TRBJ2-5, with a weak D call TRBD2 (7 bases). Germline assignment: CDR1 SEHNR and CDR2 FQNEAQ (reference sequence). V lost 7 bases to trimming and J lost 2 bases, with 17 bases between them. This CDR3 comprises 15 residues. CDR3 region: CASKPWGGHQETQYF. CDR3 DNA: TGTGCCAGCAAACCCTGGGGGGGGCATCAAGAGACCCAGTACTTC.

This clonotype came up many times. The V call is TRBV7-8, the J call TRBJ2-1; a weak D match, TRBD2 (7 bases). This CDR3 contains 21 residues. Looked up from germline, CDR1 is SGHVS and CDR2 is FQNEAQ. The ends were cut back, 3 bases at V and 3 bases at J, with 30 bases in the middle. CDR3 residues: CASSLGQRGGGHRRNYNEQFF. DNA for the CDR3: TGTGCCAGCAGCTTGGGCCAGAGGGGGGGGGGGCACCGTCGAAACTACAATGAGCAGTTCTTC.